This T cell receptor beta chain is drawn from a study of shared T cell receptors in the human thymus listed by TCRdb under 2021. Notes on the research overall: The study investigated the way shared, self-reactive T-cell receptor alpha chains are produced in the human thymus.

As for this clone: Its antigen is currently not known. Within one base of it there is no much larger clone, and no base qualities were kept. Different DNA sequences within this sample yield the same CDR3.

From a lookup of the germline V gene, CDR1 and CDR2 are LGHNA and YSLEER. Measured from the cysteine to the phenylalanine, the CDR3 is 16 residues long. The entry retains the CDR3 DNA only, 48 bases that are in frame from base 1. Germline trimming amounts to 0 bases on V and 4 bases on J, with 2 as the count of junction bases outside the gene matches. Receptor amplification or capture employed the immunoSEQ multiplex PCR assay. Sourced from immuneACCESS, this table was stored by TCRdb with only in-frame sequences that have V and J called. A share of the clones is absent; for the studies checked, an unresolved V gene accounts for under half, and the remainder has no known explanation. The sample table holds hundreds of thousands of clones, of which over 75% were seen once. Of the sample, roughly 0.0087% is held by the ten largest clones. In addition, the sample was reused for a study of human thymus T cells. As the second paper documents: Immunologically healthy infants undergoing open corrective cardiac surgery for congenital heart defects in Finland were used as donors. Thymus tissue was collected as surgical resects that were removed during corrective cardiac surgery. Both the thymic and the peripheral blood repertoires appeared to show biased V and J gene segment usage. The related research found that thymic TCR repertoires overlapped highly between unrelated individuals. The study used about 8 infant thymus samples plus four related peripheral blood samples to characterize TCR alpha and beta repertoires. The infant donors were about 7 to 250 days old, and the cohort included six or seven males and a couple of females. Thymocytes were freed from the tissue by mechanical means and kept at -70 degrees C as pellets of roughly 8.5-31 million cells. Genomic DNA was extracted from frozen cell pellets with a QIAsymphony instrument. Using the immunoSEQ multiplex PCR assay, the TCRB and TCRAD loci were amplified from a standardized quantity of quality-controlled genomic DNA. Amplicons spanned the V(D)J region at a length sufficient to cover the CDR3 and identify V and J genes. Through the commercial immunoSEQ service, the amplicons were sequenced on an Illumina platform. Corrections for primer bias and sequencing errors followed previously described methods, while TCRAD and TCRB definitions were based on the IMGT database. Analysis of the repertoires was done with immunoSEQ Analyzer 3.0 and VDJTools and included basic statistics, V/J segment usage, diversity estimates, rarefaction and pairwise overlap. Diversity was estimated using the Chao1, ChaoE, Efron-Thisted, Shannon and inverse Simpson indices, and was also estimated on datasets down-sampled to the size of the smallest sample. For repertoire overlap, CDR3 nucleotide sequence, V gene and J gene had to match strictly, and clustering was done by Jaccard-based multidimensional scaling. On average, thymus samples gave 750,000 to 1,000,000 unique TCRB clonotypes, whereas blood samples gave 80,000 to 85,000.

The receptor was derived from a boy under two years old with a congenital heart defect. Donor details come from another sample of the same person, matched by shared clones. The V and J genes are TRBV4-3 and TRBJ2-3, with 12 bases aligning to TRBD1. The specimen sequenced was thymocytes. The sequenced DNA is TGCGCCAGCAGCCAAGATCGGGACAGGGGGCCAGATACGCAGTATTTT. Its translation is CASSQDRDRGPDTQYF.